A single T cell receptor (beta chain) is shown here with its context. What it binds is not known. The sample originates from a study of monozygotic twins with inflammatory bowel disease. Study results and limitations: It was in IBD patients that TCRbeta diversity (inverse Simpson) was lower than in healthy co-twins.

Generation of cDNA took place in eight separate reactions per sample. TCRalpha and TCRbeta cDNA underwent two nested PCRs of roughly 17 and 9 cycles. After re-calling the 5' RACE reads, TCRdb lists one entry per CDR3 protein, DNA absent. Its table lists roughly 140,000 distinct CDR3 sequences. There are 15 residues in the CDR3. Germline V gene lookup returns CDR1 SEHNR and CDR2 FQNEAQ (reference sequence). Sequenced material: blood. The TCR sequence derives from a human donor with ulcerative colitis or Crohn's disease, or a healthy co-twin of an affected twin (not recorded which). The V and J genes are TRBV7-9 and TRBJ2-7; with no DNA, the TCRdb D assignment of TRBD1 cannot be verified. The CDR3 is CASSHLRRGLGEQYF.